This is a list of T cell receptor beta chains from one sample in a study of human T cells and chemical hapten exposure. TCRdb called the RACE reads again in MiXCR, with one record for every CDR3 protein. The sample has some 90,000 distinct CDR3 sequences; about 10% are singletons. Sequencing input: whole blood. The origin of the receptors is a female donor in good health. Some clones in this sample may be carry-over from other donors' samples. Both conserved end residues are part of each CDR3. The D gene is left open where the match is weak. Rows give clone size only sometimes, using once, few, many, or a class for an expanded clone.

j_call d_call cdr3_length v_call clone_size cdr3_aa cdr3_nt
TRBJ2-1 TRBD1 16 TRBV4-1 few CASREPGGGENNEQFF TGCGCCAGCAGGGAACCAGGGGGCGGGGAAAACAATGAGCAGTTCTTC
TRBJ2-3 TRBD2 16 TRBV20-1 many CSATQLRDYATDTQYF TGCAGTGCTACCCAGCTCCGGGACTACGCCACAGATACGCAGTATTTT
TRBJ1-5 NA 14 TRBV24-1 many CATSDRGVNQPQHF TGTGCCACCAGTGATCGGGGGGTTAATCAGCCCCAGCATTTT
TRBJ2-3 TRBD2 17 TRBV5-4 NA CASSFGTSPTGTDTQYF TGTGCCAGCAGCTTCGGGACTAGCCCCACAGGAACAGATACGCAGTATTTT
TRBJ2-3 NA 11 TRBV7-9 many CASIISDTQYF TGTGCCAGCATCATCTCCGATACGCAGTATTTT
TRBJ2-7 NA 16 TRBV4-2 few CASSQALGGFPYEQYF TGTGCCAGCAGCCAAGCCCTAGGCGGCTTTCCCTACGAGCAGTACTTC
TRBJ2-6 NA 15 TRBV6-4 few CASSTGLTGANVLTF TGTGCCAGCAGTACGGGGCTTACTGGGGCCAACGTCCTGACTTTC
TRBJ2-7 TRBD1 14 TRBV29-1 few CSAETGTGGNVQYF TGCAGCGCCGAAACCGGGACAGGAGGTAATGTGCAGTACTTC
TRBJ1-5 NA 11 TRBV6-1 many CAIGPRQPQHF TGTGCCATCGGGCCCAGGCAGCCCCAGCATTTT
TRBJ2-1 NA 11 TRBV6-1 few CASSDQHEQFF TGTGCCAGCAGTGATCAGCATGAGCAGTTCTTC
TRBJ1-1 NA 15 TRBV6-1 NA CASSEDERWGTEAFF TGTGCCAGCAGTGAAGATGAACGTTGGGGAACTGAAGCTTTCTTT
TRBJ2-1 TRBD2 15 TRBV29-1 many CSVEGLAGFGAAVFF TGCAGCGTTGAGGGACTAGCGGGTTTTGGGGCGGCGGTTTTCTTC
TRBJ2-3 NA 14 TRBV7-2 NA CASSQTSYSDTQYF TGTGCCAGCAGCCAAACTAGTTATTCAGATACGCAGTATTTT
TRBJ1-4 NA 14 TRBV7-9 few CASSLVQPNEKLFF TGTGCCAGCAGCTTAGTACAGCCTAATGAAAAACTGTTTTTT
TRBJ2-7 TRBD2 14 TRBV5-5 NA CASSLGLAVYEQYF TGTGCCAGCAGCTTGGGACTAGCGGTCTACGAGCAGTACTTC
TRBJ1-2 NA 13 TRBV30 few CAWSVLINYGYTF TGTGCCTGGAGTGTACTCATCAACTATGGCTACACCTTC
TRBJ2-4 NA 14 TRBV24-1 NA CATSDSVAKNIQYF TGTGCCACCAGTGATTCAGTAGCCAAAAACATTCAGTACTTC
TRBJ2-3 TRBD2 18 TRBV2 few CASSEWVASGTSGDTQYF TGTGCCAGCAGTGAATGGGTAGCGTCGGGGACTAGCGGCGATACGCAGTATTTT
TRBJ2-5 NA 14 TRBV20-1 many CSARGLTHRETQYF TGCAGTGCTAGAGGACTCACCCATCGAGAGACCCAGTACTTC
TRBJ2-1 TRBD2 16 TRBV29-1 few CSVPRSASGRMNEQFF TGCAGCGTACCGAGGTCGGCTAGCGGGAGAATGAATGAGCAGTTCTTC
TRBJ1-2 TRBD1 15 TRBV20-1 few CSARDGTGEDYGYTF TGCAGTGCTAGAGATGGGACAGGGGAAGACTATGGCTACACCTTC
TRBJ2-4 NA 15 TRBV19 NA CASSISPLAKNIQYF TGTGCCAGTAGTATTTCTCCTCTAGCCAAAAACATTCAGTACTTC
TRBJ2-1 NA 15 TRBV12-3/TRBV12-4 few CASSFAENSYNEQFF TGTGCCAGCAGTTTCGCCGAGAACTCCTACAATGAGCAGTTCTTC
TRBJ2-1 NA 15 TRBV7-9 few CASSSWNSDYNEQFF TGTGCCAGCAGTTCCTGGAACTCCGACTACAATGAGCAGTTCTTC
TRBJ1-1 TRBD1 16 TRBV28 few CASSLSYRGARTEAFF TGTGCCAGCAGTTTATCATACAGGGGCGCGAGAACTGAAGCTTTCTTT
TRBJ1-5 TRBD1 15 TRBV19 many CASSIPRQGHQPQHF TGTGCCAGTAGTATCCCCCGACAGGGACATCAGCCCCAGCATTTT
TRBJ2-1 TRBD2 15 TRBV28 few CASSLGGSTYNEQFF TGTGCCAGCAGTTTAGGCGGGAGTACTTACAATGAGCAGTTCTTC
TRBJ2-7 TRBD2 15 TRBV9 NA CASSVDSSGTYERYF TGTGCCAGCAGCGTAGATTCTAGCGGGACATACGAGCGGTACTTC
TRBJ2-7 NA 14 TRBV28 NA CASSPGSIQLEQYF TGTGCCAGCAGTCCGGGGAGTATCCAACTCGAGCAGTACTTC
TRBJ2-7 TRBD2 13 TRBV20-1 few CSTRVGGYYEQYF TGCAGTACTAGGGTGGGGGGGTACTATGAGCAGTACTTC
TRBJ2-2 TRBD2 16 TRBV2 NA CASKRGLAGNTGELFF TGTGCCAGCAAAAGAGGACTAGCGGGAAACACCGGGGAGCTGTTTTTT
TRBJ1-5 NA 14 TRBV9 many CASSEDNSNQPQHF TGTGCCAGCAGCGAGGACAATTCCAATCAGCCCCAGCATTTT
TRBJ1-5 NA 14 TRBV29-1 many CRTGRGDSWRPQHF TGCAGGACGGGCCGCGGGGATTCATGGCGGCCCCAGCATTTT
TRBJ2-3 TRBD2 15 TRBV29-1 many CSVARTSGSPDTQYF TGCAGCGTTGCCAGGACTAGCGGGAGTCCGGATACGCAGTATTTT
TRBJ2-3 NA 14 TRBV5-1 NA CASSLIQSTDTQYF TGCGCCAGCAGCTTGATACAGAGCACAGATACGCAGTATTTT
TRBJ1-4 NA 16 TRBV7-9 few CASSLAQTATNEKLFF TGTGCCAGCAGCTTAGCACAGACTGCAACTAATGAAAAACTGTTTTTT
TRBJ2-3 NA 16 TRBV6-4 NA CASSVQQGGSTDTQYF TGTGCCAGCAGTGTTCAACAGGGGGGGAGCACAGATACGCAGTATTTT
TRBJ1-6 TRBD1 15 TRBV20-1 many CSARQIRDRDSPLHF TGCAGTGCTAGGCAAATCCGGGACAGGGATTCACCCCTCCACTTT
TRBJ1-1 NA 13 TRBV29-1 NA CSVDSRPNTEAFF TGCAGCGTTGATTCGAGACCTAACACTGAAGCTTTCTTT
TRBJ2-6 NA 15 TRBV19 many CASSKARTGANVLTF TGTGCCAGTAGTAAGGCGAGGACTGGGGCCAACGTCCTGACTTTC
TRBJ1-5 NA 14 TRBV7-9 many CASSLKGSDQPQHF TGTGCCAGCAGCTTAAAAGGGTCGGATCAGCCCCAGCATTTT
TRBJ2-7 NA 14 TRBV28 many CASSLLRQHYEQYF TGTGCCAGCAGTTTATTGAGGCAGCACTACGAGCAGTACTTC
TRBJ2-3 TRBD2 14 TRBV29-1 many CSVPGLAGDFRKYF TGCAGCGTTCCGGGACTAGCGGGTGATTTTAGGAAGTATTTT
TRBJ2-5 NA 14 TRBV2 many CASSETPYQETQYF TGTGCCAGCAGTGAAACACCCTACCAAGAGACCCAGTACTTC
TRBJ1-2 TRBD1 15 TRBV4-3 few CASSTWLQGVDGYTF TGCGCCAGCAGCACGTGGTTACAGGGGGTGGATGGCTACACCTTC
TRBJ2-2 TRBD2 15 TRBV29-1 NA CSVLPGLTNTGELFF TGCAGCGTCCTTCCGGGACTAACGAACACCGGGGAGCTGTTTTTT
TRBJ1-1 NA 11 TRBV5-1 NA CASSSDREAFF TGCGCCAGCAGCTCGGACAGAGAAGCTTTCTTT
TRBJ2-7 NA 13 TRBV20-1 many CSAYRERHYEQYF TGCAGTGCTTACCGGGAGAGACACTACGAGCAGTACTTC
TRBJ2-1 TRBD2 15 TRBV20-1 NA CSASEAGGSYNEQFF TGCAGTGCTAGCGAAGCGGGAGGGTCCTACAATGAGCAGTTCTTC
TRBJ2-7 TRBD2 15 TRBV27 NA CASSLAGGTIYEQYF TGTGCCAGCAGTTTAGCGGGGGGCACGATATACGAGCAGTACTTC